The 7 T cell receptor beta chains below were found in one sample sequenced in a study of T cell responses to AZD1222 COVID-19 vaccine. Sequencing was performed with immunoSEQ multiplex PCR; in TCRdb, only in-frame clones are kept and a portion is missing. The data contain about 35,000 clones, approximately 86% of them singletons. This specimen was peripheral blood, taken on day 0 of AZD1222 vaccination. The receptors originated from an adult in good health.

This clone is a singleton in its sample. DNA of the CDR3: TGTGCCAGCAGCGCTACAGGGGCCGTCACAGATACGCAGTATTTT. Amino acid sequence: CASSATGAVTDTQYF. The chain carries TRBV9 and TRBJ2-3, with TRBD1 matching 7 bases. The CDR3 length is 15 residues. Germline assignment: CDR1 SGDLS and CDR2 YYNGEE. V was pared by 3 bases and J by 2 bases, with 6 bases of the junction left unmatched.

The J gene is TRBJ1-4, the V gene TRBV7-9; D is uncertain. From germline, CDR1 is SEHNR and CDR2 FQNEAQ (reference sequence). The CDR3 runs 14 residues. Trimming removed 5 bases at V and 0 bases at J, with 7 bases between. For the CDR3, the DNA is TGTGCCAGCAGCCCGTTCGCAACTAATGAAAAACTGTTTTTT. This gives the protein CASSPFATNEKLFF.

The chain employs TRBV6-4 and TRBJ2-3; D gene uncertain. Germline-derived CDR1 and CDR2 are MRHNA and SNTAGT. CDR3 length: 13 amino acids. V was shortened by 4 bases and J by 0 bases, with 5 bases between the two germline ends. This chain's CDR3 is CASSVGSTDTQYF. In DNA form, the CDR3 reads TGTGCCAGCAGTGTGGGTAGCACAGATACGCAGTATTTT.

The chain employs TRBV6-2 or TRBV6-3 and TRBJ1-2; tentatively, D is TRBD1 (6 bases). The germline V and J ends were trimmed by 2 bases and 5 bases, with 12 bases remaining between them. Looked up from germline, CDR1 is MNHEY and CDR2 is SVGEGT. This CDR3 contains 14 residues. The CDR3 DNA sequence: TGTGCCAGCAGTTACCTTCTGGACAGTTATGGCTACACCTTC. It translates to CASSYLLDSYGYTF.

J is TRBJ1-2 and V is TRBV3-1 (or the pseudogene TRBV3-2), with 8 bases fitting TRBD1. CDR1 is LGHDT and CDR2 is YNNKEL in the germline V gene (reference sequence). Trimming removed 0 bases from V and 8 bases from J; junction bases left unmatched: 2. This CDR3 has 13 amino acids. The CDR3 spells CASSQEDREGYTF. As DNA, the CDR3 is TGTGCCAGCAGCCAAGAGGACAGGGAAGGCTACACCTTC.

Only one count was recorded for this clone. The rearrangement uses TRBV2 and TRBJ2-5; 9 bases line up with TRBD1. The germline gives CDR1 SNHLY, CDR2 FYNNEI. The junction had 9 bases not matched to a gene; V was cut back by 3 bases and J by 4 bases. The CDR3 is made up of 16 amino acids. In DNA form, the CDR3 reads TGTGCCAGCAGTGACCCGAGGACAGGGGCTACAGAGACCCAGTACTTC. Its translation is CASSDPRTGATETQYF.

The chain couples TRBV19 to TRBJ1-5; 8 nucleotides line up with TRBD1. The germline V gene encodes CDR1 LNHDA and CDR2 SQIVND (reference sequence). J was trimmed by 7 bases and V by 7 bases; bases with no gene match: 9. This CDR3 spans 14 amino acids. This chain's CDR3 is CASTKQGGGQPQHF. The CDR3 DNA follows: TGTGCCAGTACTAAACAGGGGGGTGGACAGCCCCAGCATTTT.